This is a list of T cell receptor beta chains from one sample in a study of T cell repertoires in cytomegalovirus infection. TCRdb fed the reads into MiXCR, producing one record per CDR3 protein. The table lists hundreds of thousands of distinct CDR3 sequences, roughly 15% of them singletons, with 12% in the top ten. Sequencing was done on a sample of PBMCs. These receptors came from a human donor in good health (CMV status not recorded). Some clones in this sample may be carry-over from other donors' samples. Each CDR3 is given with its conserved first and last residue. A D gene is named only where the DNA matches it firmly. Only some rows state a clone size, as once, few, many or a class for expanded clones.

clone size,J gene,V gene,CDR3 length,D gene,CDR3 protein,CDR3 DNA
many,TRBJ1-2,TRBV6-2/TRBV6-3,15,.,CASSLRNPANYGYTF,TGTGCCAGCAGTCTACGGAACCCAGCTAACTATGGCTACACCTTC
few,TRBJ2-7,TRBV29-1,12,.,CSAKESSYEQYF,TGCAGCGCGAAAGAGAGCTCCTACGAGCAGTACTTC
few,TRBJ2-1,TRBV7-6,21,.,CASSLAEFGPGTVYGYNEQFF,TGTGCCAGCAGCTTAGCGGAGTTTGGACCAGGGACTGTTTACGGGTACAATGAGCAGTTCTTC
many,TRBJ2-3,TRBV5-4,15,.,CASSLRAGSTDTQYF,TGTGCCAGCAGCTTGAGGGCGGGGAGCACAGATACGCAGTATTTT
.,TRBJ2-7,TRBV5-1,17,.,CASSLATGQRWTYEQYF,TGCGCCAGCAGCTTGGCCACAGGACAACGATGGACCTACGAGCAGTACTTC
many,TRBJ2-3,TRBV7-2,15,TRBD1,CASSWTGGGTDTQYF,TGTGCCAGCAGCTGGACAGGGGGCGGCACAGATACGCAGTATTTT
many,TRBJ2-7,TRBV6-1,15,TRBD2,CASSLGLAAPYEQYF,TGTGCCAGCAGCTTGGGACTAGCGGCCCCCTACGAGCAGTACTTC
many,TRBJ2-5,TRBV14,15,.,CASSQDGRSQETQYF,TGTGCCAGCAGCCAAGATGGACGAAGCCAAGAGACCCAGTACTTC
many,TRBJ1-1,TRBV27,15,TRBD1,CASRLVSGGNTEAFF,TGTGCCAGCAGGCTAGTCTCAGGGGGAAACACTGAAGCTTTCTTT
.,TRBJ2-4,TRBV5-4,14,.,CASSTLGTGNIQYF,TGTGCCAGCAGCACCTTAGGGACGGGAAACATTCAGTACTTC
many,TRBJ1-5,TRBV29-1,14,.,CSVVSGGSNQPQHF,TGCAGCGTTGTATCGGGTGGTAGCAATCAGCCCCAGCATTTT
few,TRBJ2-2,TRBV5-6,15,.,CASSLLTLNTGELFF,TGTGCCAGCAGCTTGCTCACCCTGAACACCGGGGAGCTGTTTTTT
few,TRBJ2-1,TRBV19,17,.,CASSGPGHRLSYNEQFF,TGTGCCAGTAGCGGACCGGGACACCGACTCTCCTACAATGAGCAGTTCTTC
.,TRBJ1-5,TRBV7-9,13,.,CASNLNSNQPQHF,TGTGCCAGCAATTTAAATAGCAATCAGCCCCAGCATTTT
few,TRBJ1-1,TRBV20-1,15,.,CSARVHGGPNTEAFF,TGCAGTGCTAGGGTTCATGGGGGGCCGAACACTGAAGCTTTCTTT
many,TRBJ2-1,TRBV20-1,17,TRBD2,CSATGGPGTSSYNEQFF,TGCAGTGCCACGGGGGGGCCGGGTACGAGCTCCTACAATGAGCAGTTCTTC
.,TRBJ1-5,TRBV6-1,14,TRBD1,CASSPQGQGQPQHF,TGTGCCAGCAGTCCACAGGGACAGGGGCAGCCCCAGCATTTT
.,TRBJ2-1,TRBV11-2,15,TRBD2,CASSLEGGGAVEQFF,TGTGCCAGCAGCTTAGAAGGCGGGGGGGCGGTTGAGCAGTTCTTC
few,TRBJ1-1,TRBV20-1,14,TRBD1,CSARDLRTGYEAFF,TGCAGTGCTAGAGATCTCCGGACAGGGTACGAAGCTTTCTTT
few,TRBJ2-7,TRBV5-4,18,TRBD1,CASSRMNTWGQGAREQYF,TGTGCCAGCAGCCGAATGAATACTTGGGGACAGGGGGCGAGGGAGCAGTACTTC
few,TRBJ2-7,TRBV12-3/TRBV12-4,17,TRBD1,CASSLGPGTGGQYEQYF,TGTGCCAGCAGTTTAGGACCCGGGACAGGCGGACAATACGAGCAGTACTTC
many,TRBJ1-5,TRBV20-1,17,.,CSAREARGPYSNQPQHF,TGCAGTGCTAGAGAAGCAAGGGGTCCTTATAGCAATCAGCCCCAGCATTTT
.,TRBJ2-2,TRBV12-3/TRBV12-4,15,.,CASRGHLQEAGELFF,TGTGCCAGCAGGGGACACCTCCAAGAGGCCGGGGAGCTGTTTTTT
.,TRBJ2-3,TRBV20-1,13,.,CSAREVAEDTQYF,TGCAGTGCTAGAGAGGTAGCGGAGGATACGCAGTATTTT
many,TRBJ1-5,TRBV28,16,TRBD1,CASSRQTGLVNQPQHF,TGTGCCAGCAGCCGGCAGACAGGGTTGGTCAATCAGCCCCAGCATTTT
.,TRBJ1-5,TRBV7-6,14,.,CASSLERDNQPQHF,TGTGCCAGCAGCTTAGAGCGGGACAATCAGCCCCAGCATTTT
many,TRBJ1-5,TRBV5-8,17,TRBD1,CASSRGQGYRLFQPQHF,TGTGCCAGCAGCCGAGGACAGGGATATCGCCTGTTTCAGCCCCAGCATTTT
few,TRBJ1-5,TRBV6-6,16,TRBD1,CASTRGDRVNNQPQHF,TGTGCCAGCACCCGAGGAGACAGGGTCAACAATCAGCCCCAGCATTTT
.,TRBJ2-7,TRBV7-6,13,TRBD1,CASSLAIGQGMDF,TGTGCCAGCAGCTTAGCGATAGGACAGGGGATGGATTTC
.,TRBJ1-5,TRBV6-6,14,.,CASSYRVGNQPQHF,TGTGCCAGCAGTTACAGGGTGGGCAATCAGCCCCAGCATTTT
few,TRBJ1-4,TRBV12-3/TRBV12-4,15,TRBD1,CASSGQGGANEKLFF,TGTGCCAGCAGCGGACAGGGGGGAGCTAATGAAAAACTGTTTTTT
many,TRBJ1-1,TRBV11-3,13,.,CASSLGPRTEAFF,TGTGCCAGCAGCTTAGGCCCCCGCACTGAAGCTTTCTTT
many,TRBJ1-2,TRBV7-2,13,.,CASSFDRTYGYTF,TGTGCCAGCAGCTTCGACAGGACCTATGGCTACACCTTC
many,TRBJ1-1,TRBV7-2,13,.,CASSKEVRAEAFF,TGTGCCAGCAGCAAAGAGGTCCGCGCTGAAGCTTTCTTT
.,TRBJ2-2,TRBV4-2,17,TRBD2,CASSQVPGLATTGELFF,TGTGCCAGCAGCCAAGTACCGGGACTAGCGACGACCGGGGAGCTGTTTTTT
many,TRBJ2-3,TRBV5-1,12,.,CASSFSSDTQYF,TGCGCCAGCAGCTTCTCGTCAGATACGCAGTATTTT